These 17 T cell receptor beta chains were all obtained from the same sample, sequenced in a study of T-cell memory formation after mild COVID-19. TCRdb ran MiXCR on the 5' RACE reads and lists one entry per CDR3 protein. The sample has hundreds of thousands of distinct CDR3 sequences, approximately 27% seen once; the top ten hold roughly 13%. The sample taken for sequencing was PBMCs or a T cell subset sorted from them (not recorded which). The source is an adult woman who had mild COVID-19 (a few samples of this study predate the infection). Cell type and time point are not known.

This clonotype was counted between two and nine times. One end of the junction varies from germline; a read error may be responsible. This chain links TRBV12-3 or TRBV12-4 with TRBJ2-3; TRBD1 agrees at 8 bases. The CDR3 loop spans 15 amino acids. The CDR3 nucleotides read TGTGCCAGCAGTGCACAGTCTTACGGGACAGGTACGCAGTATTTT. This codes for CASSAQSYGTGTQYF.

This clonotype came up a few times. The V gene is TRBV10-3, the J gene TRBJ2-3; 10 nucleotides match TRBD2. The V gene's germline CDR1 is ENHRY and CDR2 SYGVKD. CDR3 size: 14 residues. V lost 4 bases, J lost 5 bases, and 3 bases stayed unmatched. For the CDR3, the DNA is TGTGCCATCAGTGCTAGCGGGGGTATAGATACGCAGTATTTT. Protein product: CAISASGGIDTQYF.

The chain is built from TRBV18 and TRBJ2-5; 9 positions match TRBD1. There are 13 residues in the CDR3. Germline V gene lookup returns CDR1 KGHSH and CDR2 LQKENI. V lost 6 bases, J lost 5 bases, and 4 bases stayed unmatched. The CDR3 region has the DNA TGTGCCAGCTCTCAGGGACAGGGTGAGACCCAGTACTTC. The encoded protein is CASSQGQGETQYF. The full variable domain, rest sourced from reference TRBV18 and TRBJ2-5, is NAGVMQNPRHLVRRRGQEARLRCSPMKGHSHVYWYRQLPEEGLKFMVYLQKENIIDESGMPKERFSAEFPKEGPSILRIQQVVRGDSAAYFCASSQGQGETQYFGPGTRLLVL.

This rearrangement joins TRBV18 to TRBJ1-2; D gene ambiguous. This CDR3 has 14 amino acids. Trimming stripped 1 base from V and 6 bases from J, with 12 bases between. Germline CDR1 KGHSH, CDR2 LQKENI. CDR3 nucleotides: TGTGCCAGCTCACCACTAGAGGGAAGGGATGGCTACACCTTC. This codes for CASSPLEGRDGYTF.

This chain joins TRBV4-3 and TRBJ2-1; the match to TRBD2 covers 9 bases. This CDR3 has 18 amino acids. Germline CDR1 is LGHNA and CDR2 is YSLEER. V shed 2 bases, J shed 3 bases, and the junction held 11 bases outside the gene matches. The CDR3 sequence is CASSQLRAAGGLYNEQFF. CDR3 DNA sequence: TGCGCCAGCAGCCAACTTAGAGCAGCGGGAGGACTCTACAATGAGCAGTTCTTC.

This clonotype was counted ten times or more. The rearrangement uses TRBV6-6 and TRBJ1-1, with D unclear. V lost 0 bases, J lost 11 bases, and 4 bases lay in between. Germline-derived CDR1 and CDR2 are MNHNY and SVGAGI (reference sequence). The CDR3 has 10 residues. The CDR3 nucleotides are TGTGCCAGCAGTTACTCGTTTGCTTTCTTT. Protein product: CASSYSFAFF.

The chain links TRBV20-1 to TRBJ2-7; the match to TRBD1 covers 7 bases. The germline V gene encodes CDR1 DFQATT and CDR2 SNEGSKA (reference sequence). The trim removed 5 bases at V and 5 bases at J, leaving 15 bases unmatched. The CDR3 is 15 amino acids. CDR3 amino acids: CSALNRGRRTDEQYF. DNA for the CDR3: TGCAGTGCTCTAAATAGGGGGCGCCGGACCGACGAGCAGTACTTC.

This chain joins TRBV12-3 or TRBV12-4 and TRBJ2-1; D might be TRBD2 (6 bases). The CDR3 sequence is 18 residues long. Trimming removed 5 bases at V and 0 bases at J, with 20 bases between. This CDR3 is CASSPLPLAPSSYNEQFF. As DNA, the CDR3 is TGTGCCAGCAGTCCCCTCCCGCTAGCGCCCAGCTCCTACAATGAGCAGTTCTTC.

This clonotype was counted between two and nine times. V gene TRBV5-1 combines with J gene TRBJ2-1, with TRBD2 matching 8 bases. The CDR3 covers 14 residues. After removal of 2 bases from V and 10 bases from J, the junction contained 8 bases not matched to a gene. Germline V gives CDR1 SGHRS, CDR2 YFSETQ. The CDR3 sequence is CASSLNSLAGEQFF. The CDR3 DNA is TGCGCCAGCAGCTTAAATAGCTTAGCGGGAGAGCAGTTCTTC.

This clonotype was detected a few times. J is TRBJ2-1 and V is TRBV7-9; 7 bases agree with TRBD1. Trimming at V came to 1 base and at J to 0 bases, leaving 9 bases not matched to a gene. Germline V gene data show CDR1 as SEHNR and CDR2 as FQNEAQ (reference sequence). The CDR3 spans 18 residues. CDR3: CASSLGGGQRSSYNEQFF. In DNA, the CDR3 is TGTGCCAGCAGCTTAGGAGGGGGACAGCGCAGCTCCTACAATGAGCAGTTCTTC.

This clonotype was observed a few times. The rearrangement joins TRBV29-1 to TRBJ2-7, with 7 bases that match TRBD1. The CDR3 has 11 amino acids. The V segment lost 6 bases and the J segment 6 bases; nucleotides outside the gene matches: 5. CDR1 is SQVTM, CDR2 ANQGSEA, per germline. CDR3: CSVTGPIEQYF. The CDR3 DNA follows: TGCAGCGTGACAGGGCCCATCGAGCAGTACTTC.

The chain combines TRBV28 with TRBJ2-3; D gene uncertain. Per germline, CDR1 MDHEN and CDR2 SYDVKM. The CDR3 spans 14 residues. V was trimmed by 5 bases and J by 3 bases, leaving 12 bases between them. CDR3 protein: CASSTPTETDTQYF. The CDR3 region has the DNA TGTGCCAGCAGTACACCCACAGAGACAGATACGCAGTATTTT.

The rearrangement joins TRBV3-1 to TRBJ2-3; D gene uncertain. Germline assignment: CDR1 LGHDT and CDR2 YNNKEL (reference sequence). The CDR3 is 15 residues long. V lost 6 bases, J lost 0 bases, and 13 bases lay in between. The chain's CDR3 is CASSLMAVSTDTQYF. The DNA of the CDR3 is TGTGCCAGCAGTCTGATGGCGGTCAGCACAGATACGCAGTATTTT.

This clonotype occurred a few times. The chain recombines TRBV5-5 with TRBJ2-5; D remains unclear. The V gene's germline CDR1 is SGHKS and CDR2 YYEKEE (reference sequence). The CDR3 extends over 13 amino acids. The V gene lost 0 bases and the J gene lost 5 bases, with 8 bases spanning the gap. The CDR3 sequence is CASSLGVVETQYF. The CDR3 nucleotides read TGTGCCAGCAGCTTGGGAGTAGTCGAGACCCAGTACTTC. The whole variable domain, remainder taken from reference TRBV5-5 and TRBJ2-5, is DAGVTQSPTHLIKTRGQQVTLRCSPISGHKSVSWYQQVLGQGPQFIFQYYEKEERGRGNFPDRFSARQFPNYSSELNVNALLLGDSALYLCASSLGVVETQYFGPGTRLLVL.

This clonotype was observed many times. V usage is TRBV7-6 and J usage is TRBJ2-3, with TRBD2 matching over 7 bases. Germline V gene data show CDR1 as SGHVS and CDR2 as FNYEAQ. V lost 2 bases, J lost 2 bases, and 4 bases stayed unmatched. CDR3 size: 15 residues. Written as DNA, the CDR3 is TGTGCCAGCAGCTTAACTAGCGTGGACACAGATACGCAGTATTTT. Its protein product is CASSLTSVDTDTQYF.

J is TRBJ1-1 and V is TRBV5-1; the match to TRBD1 covers 10 bases. Germline CDR1 and CDR2: SGHRS and YFSETQ. The CDR3 runs to 15 residues. V lost 0 bases and J lost 5; bases outside the gene matches: 4. The CDR3 coding sequence is TGCGCCAGCAGCTTGGAGGGACAGGGGTGGACTGAAGCTTTCTTT. It yields the protein CASSLEGQGWTEAFF.

The V gene is TRBV6-5, the J gene TRBJ2-3; D unresolved. This CDR3 is built from 12 residues. Between the trimmed V and J ends, which lost 8 bases and 6 bases, there was a span of 12 bases. CDR1 and CDR2 from the germline V gene are MNHEY and SVGAGI. The CDR3 DNA reads TGTGCCAGCTGGACCGTGGGGGATACGCAGTATTTT. Translation gives CASWTVGDTQYF.